These T cell receptor beta chains were read from a single sample in a study of identical twins. TCRdb reprocessed the 5' RACE reads with MiXCR, giving one entry per CDR3 protein. The top ten clones hold about 1.5% of a sample with 500,000 to 650,000 distinct CDR3 sequences, about 7% of them seen once. The same data also contributed to another study, on yellow fever vaccine responses in identical twins.

The sequencing input was PBMCs. These receptor sequences come from a woman aged 18-35 years in good health. Both conserved end residues are part of each CDR3. D genes are given only for firm matches. Clone size is given for some rows only: seen once, a few or many times, or a class if the clone is expanded.

size: few
J: TRBJ2-5
D: TRBD1
V: TRBV11-1
CDR3: CASSQDRGRETQYF
DNA: TGTGCCAGCAGCCAAGACAGGGGTCGGGAGACCCAGTACTTC

size: -
J: TRBJ1-1
D: -
V: TRBV4-2
CDR3: CASSPRPDRNTEAFF
DNA: TGTGCCAGCAGCCCCCGACCGGACAGAAACACTGAAGCTTTCTTT

size: -
J: TRBJ2-5
D: -
V: TRBV15
CDR3: CATRGAGETQYF
DNA: TGTGCCACCCGGGGGGCTGGTGAGACCCAGTACTTC

size: -
J: TRBJ2-1
D: -
V: TRBV10-3
CDR3: CAISGGTNDYNEQFF
DNA: TGTGCCATCAGTGGGGGGACGAACGACTACAATGAGCAGTTCTTC

size: -
J: TRBJ2-3
D: -
V: TRBV4-1
CDR3: CASSPLKRTLPDTQYF
DNA: TGCGCCAGCAGCCCCCTTAAGAGAACCCTCCCAGATACGCAGTATTTT

size: few
J: TRBJ2-2
D: -
V: TRBV6-1
CDR3: CASSSSRDTNTGELFF
DNA: TGTGCCAGCAGCTCTTCCCGGGACACGAACACCGGGGAGCTGTTTTTT

size: few
J: TRBJ2-3
D: -
V: TRBV3-1
CDR3: CASSQDKGLNTDTQYF
DNA: TGTGCCAGCAGCCAAGACAAAGGACTAAACACAGATACGCAGTATTTT

size: -
J: TRBJ2-7
D: -
V: TRBV6-2/TRBV6-3
CDR3: CASSATGKGYEQYF
DNA: TGTGCCAGCAGCGCGACAGGAAAGGGCTACGAGCAGTACTTC

size: -
J: TRBJ2-7
D: -
V: TRBV6-5
CDR3: CASSYRDSSFSEQYF
DNA: TGTGCCAGCAGTTATAGGGACTCCAGTTTTTCGGAGCAGTACTTC

size: many
J: TRBJ2-4
D: TRBD1
V: TRBV2
CDR3: CASSDYGTGGVLAKNIQYF
DNA: TGTGCCAGCAGTGATTACGGGACAGGGGGTGTCCTAGCCAAAAACATTCAGTACTTC

size: -
J: TRBJ2-5
D: -
V: TRBV7-8
CDR3: CASSLALGLNQETQYF
DNA: TGTGCCAGCAGCTTAGCGCTGGGGCTAAACCAAGAGACCCAGTACTTC

size: -
J: TRBJ2-2
D: TRBD1
V: TRBV29-1
CDR3: CSAGTGTGELFF
DNA: TGCAGCGCAGGGACAGGGACCGGGGAGCTGTTTTTT

size: few
J: TRBJ2-7
D: -
V: TRBV27
CDR3: CASSLGVRATYEQYF
DNA: TGTGCCAGCAGTTTGGGAGTGCGTGCAACCTACGAGCAGTACTTC

size: few
J: TRBJ2-1
D: TRBD2
V: TRBV12-3/TRBV12-4
CDR3: CASRPSVAGAGGEQFF
DNA: TGTGCCAGCAGGCCTTCCGTAGCGGGAGCGGGGGGTGAGCAGTTCTTC

size: few
J: TRBJ2-7
D: TRBD2
V: TRBV6-5
CDR3: CASSYSPSGSIHEQYF
DNA: TGTGCCAGCAGTTATTCCCCGAGCGGGAGTATCCACGAGCAGTACTTC

size: -
J: TRBJ2-3
D: -
V: TRBV3-1
CDR3: CASSQRGADTQYF
DNA: TGTGCCAGCAGCCAACGAGGGGCAGATACGCAGTATTTT

size: few
J: TRBJ2-5
D: -
V: TRBV20-1
CDR3: CSASRVSAQETQYF
DNA: TGCAGTGCTAGTCGGGTTAGCGCACAAGAGACCCAGTACTTC

size: few
J: TRBJ2-7
D: TRBD2
V: TRBV4-2
CDR3: CASSARTSGSNNEQYF
DNA: TGTGCCAGCAGCGCACGGACTAGCGGGAGTAACAACGAGCAGTACTTC

size: few
J: TRBJ2-1
D: TRBD1
V: TRBV20-1
CDR3: CSATAGQGSNEQFF
DNA: TGCAGTGCTACAGCCGGACAGGGAAGCAATGAGCAGTTCTTC